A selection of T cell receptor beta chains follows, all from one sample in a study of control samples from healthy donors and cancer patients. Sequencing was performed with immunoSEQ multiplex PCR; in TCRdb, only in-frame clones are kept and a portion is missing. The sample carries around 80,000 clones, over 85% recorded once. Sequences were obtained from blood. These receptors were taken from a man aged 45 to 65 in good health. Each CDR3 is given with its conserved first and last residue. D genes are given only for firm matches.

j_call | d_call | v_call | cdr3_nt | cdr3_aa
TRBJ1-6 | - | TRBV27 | TGTGCCAGCAAGGGGGGCCGTAGCTCCTATAATTCACCCCTCCACTTT | CASKGGRSSYNSPLHF
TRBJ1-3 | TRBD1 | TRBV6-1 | TGTGCCAGCAGTGAAATAGGGACTCCGGGACAGAGGGGAAACACCATATATTTT | CASSEIGTPGQRGNTIYF
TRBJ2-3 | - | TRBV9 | TGTGCCAGCAGCTCTGTCACAGATACGCAGTATTTT | CASSSVTDTQYF
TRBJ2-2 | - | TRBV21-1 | TGTGCCAGCAGCAACCAGGGGCAGGGGCGGGCCGGGGAGCTGTTTTTT | CASSNQGQGRAGELFF
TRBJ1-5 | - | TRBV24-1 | TGTGCCACCAGTGAAGCGAATAGCAATCAGCCCCAGCATTTT | CATSEANSNQPQHF
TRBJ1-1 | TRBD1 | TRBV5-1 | TGCGCCAGCAGCCGGGGGGGACAGAGTAACACTGAAGCTTTCTTT | CASSRGGQSNTEAFF
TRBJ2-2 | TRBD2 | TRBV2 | TGTGCCAGCAAAGAGTTAGCGGGGAACACCGGGGAGCTGTTTTTT | CASKELAGNTGELFF
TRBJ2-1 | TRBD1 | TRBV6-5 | TGTGCCAGCAGCCCAGGACAGGGAAGATACAATGAGCAGCTCTTC | CASSPGQGRYNEQLF
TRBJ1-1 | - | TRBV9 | TGTGCCAGCAGCGTAGGCGACAGTTCTGAAGCTTTCTTT | CASSVGDSSEAFF
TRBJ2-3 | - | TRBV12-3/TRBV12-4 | TGTGCCAGCAGCCTTATGGCCGGAGATACGCAGTATTTT | CASSLMAGDTQYF
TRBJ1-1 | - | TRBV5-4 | TGTGCCAGCAGCTTCGGAGGGGGTTCCTCACTTGAAGCTTTCTTT | CASSFGGGSSLEAFF
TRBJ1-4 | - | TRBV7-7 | TGTGCCAGCAGCTTCAATTTGGGAAGCGAAAAACTGTTTTTT | CASSFNLGSEKLFF
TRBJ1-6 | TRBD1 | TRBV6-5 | TGTGCCAGCAGTTACTCGAGTGGGACAGGGGATTCACCCCTCCACTTT | CASSYSSGTGDSPLHF
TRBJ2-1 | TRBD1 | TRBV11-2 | TGTGCCAGCAGCTCATCCGGGACAGTAATCAATGAGCAGTTCTTC | CASSSSGTVINEQFF
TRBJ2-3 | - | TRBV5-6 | TGTGCCAGCAGCTGGGGGGATACGCAGTATTTT | CASSWGDTQYF
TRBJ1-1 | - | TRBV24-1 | TGTGCCACCAGTGATTTTGACAGCGAAGCTTTCTTT | CATSDFDSEAFF
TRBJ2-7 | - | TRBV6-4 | TGTGCCAGCAGTTCTCAGGCTGGGGACGAGCAGTACTTC | CASSSQAGDEQYF